What follows are 3 T cell receptor beta chains derived from one specimen sequenced in a study of early T cells in non-severe SARS-CoV-2 infection. TCRdb re-analysed the 5' RACE reads in MiXCR, keeping a single row per CDR3 protein. Of more than 70,000 distinct CDR3 sequences in the sample, 11% were seen once. The source material was whole blood, sampled at baseline. Receptors were obtained from an adult who was a healthcare worker with PCR-confirmed SARS-CoV-2 infection or an uninfected control (not recorded which).

The sample holds many counts of this clonotype. The chain employs TRBV6-1 and TRBJ1-1; no definite D call. The CDR3 has 12 residues. The V end was cut by 2 bases, the J end by 6 bases, with 7 bases between. Germline CDR1 is MNHNS and CDR2 is SASEGT. This chain's CDR3 is CASSENHAEAFF. CDR3 in DNA: TGTGCCAGCAGTGAAAATCACGCTGAAGCTTTCTTT.

The chain is built from TRBV12-3 or TRBV12-4 and TRBJ1-6; D uncertain. The ends were cut back, 3 bases at V and 5 bases at J, with 8 bases in the middle. The CDR3 contains 14 residues. The CDR3 region is CASSFGQNNSPLHF. The CDR3 coding sequence is TGTGCCAGCAGTTTCGGTCAGAATAATTCACCCCTCCACTTT.

This clonotype was seen a few times. This sequence joins TRBV3-1 and TRBJ1-6; D is possibly TRBD1 (6 bases). The CDR3 extends over 12 amino acids. V shed 10 bases and J shed 9 bases, with 13 bases lying between them. Germline V gene data show CDR1 as LGHDT and CDR2 as YNNKEL (reference sequence). The CDR3 sequence is CATRGDASPLHF. The CDR3 nucleotides read TGTGCCACTAGGGGGGACGCTTCACCCCTCCACTTT.